One sample yielded the 4 T cell receptor beta chains listed below, sequenced in a study of post-analysis software for immune sequencing data. Study findings and constraints: Patients used several TRBV segments, including TRBV5-6, TRBV5-1 and TRBV20-1, more often than controls.

Prepared TCR beta cDNA libraries contained unique molecular identifiers. TCRdb reprocessed the PCR reads via MiXCR and lists one record per CDR3 protein. Among almost 700,000 distinct CDR3 sequences, approximately 59% were seen once, and the ten largest hold 11%. These TCRs' antigens remain unknown. Material: blood. The receptors stem from a girl aged 2 to 9 with multiple sclerosis.

This sequence joins TRBV5-1 and TRBJ2-2; TRBD2 is a possible D gene (5 bases). CDR1 SGHRS and CDR2 YFSETQ come from the germline V gene. This CDR3 is 14 amino acids long. The V gene lost 7 bases and the J gene lost 0 bases, with 10 bases spanning the gap. The CDR3 DNA sequence: TGCGCCAGCTCGAGGGCTTCGAACACCGGGGAGCTGTTTTTT. Its translation is CASSRASNTGELFF. Full variable domain (missing parts from reference TRBV5-1 and TRBJ2-2): KAGVTQTPRYLIKTRGQQVTLSCSPISGHRSVSWYQQTPGQGLQFLFEYFSETQRNKGNFPGRFSGRQFSNSRSEMNVSTLELGDSALYLCASSRASNTGELFFGEGSRLTVL.

The gene calls are TRBV11-2 and TRBJ2-1, with a possible D match to TRBD2 (5 bases). The CDR3 has 17 amino acids. The V end lost 1 base, the J end lost 6 bases, and 19 bases lay between the germline ends. Germline V lookup: CDR1 SGHAT, CDR2 FQNNGV. The CDR3 protein is CASSLGQANSGINEQFF. The CDR3, as DNA: TGTGCCAGCAGCTTAGGTCAGGCAAATTCCGGGATCAATGAGCAGTTCTTC.

The rearrangement joins TRBV7-9 to TRBJ2-7; 14 positions agree with TRBD2. Trimming took 5 bases from V and 5 from J; bases not matched to a gene: 11. Looked up from germline, CDR1 is SEHNR and CDR2 is FQNEAQ (reference sequence). The length of the CDR3 is 17 residues. CDR3 nucleotide sequence: TGTGCCAGCAGCCCTCGACTAGCGGGAGGGAAAAGCGACGAGCAGTACTTC. Translated, it gives CASSPRLAGGKSDEQYF.

This chain links TRBV15 with TRBJ1-1, with TRBD1 as a possible D gene (6 bases). Germline-derived CDR1 and CDR2 are LNHNV and YYDKDF (reference sequence). Trimming removed 0 bases from V and 3 bases from J, with 14 bases in between. This CDR3 has 16 amino acids. The CDR3 region has the DNA TGTGCCACCAGCAGAGAGGGGGGGCTAAGGGACACTGAAGCTTTCTTT. It yields the protein CATSREGGLRDTEAFF.